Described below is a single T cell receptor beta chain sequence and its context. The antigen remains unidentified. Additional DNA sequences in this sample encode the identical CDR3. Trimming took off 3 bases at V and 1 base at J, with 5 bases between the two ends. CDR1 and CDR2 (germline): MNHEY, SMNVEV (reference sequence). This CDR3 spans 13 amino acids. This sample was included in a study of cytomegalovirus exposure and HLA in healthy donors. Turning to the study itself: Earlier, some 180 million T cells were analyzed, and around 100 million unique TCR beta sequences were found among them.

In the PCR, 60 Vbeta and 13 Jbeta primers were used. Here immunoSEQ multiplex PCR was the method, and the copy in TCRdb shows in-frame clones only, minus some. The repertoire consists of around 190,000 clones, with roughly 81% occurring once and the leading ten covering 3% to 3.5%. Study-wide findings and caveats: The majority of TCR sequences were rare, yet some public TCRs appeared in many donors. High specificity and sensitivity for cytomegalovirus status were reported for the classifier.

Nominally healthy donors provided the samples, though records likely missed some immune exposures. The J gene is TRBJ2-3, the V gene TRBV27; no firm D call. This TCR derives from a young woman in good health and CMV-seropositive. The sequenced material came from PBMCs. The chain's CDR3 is CASSLGGTDTQYF. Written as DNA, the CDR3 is TGTGCCAGCAGTTTGGGCGGCACAGATACGCAGTATTTT.